Included here is one TCR beta chain sequence, with context. The CDR3 runs to 14 residues. Trimming took off 4 bases at V and 4 bases at J, with 12 bases between the two ends. CDR1 and CDR2 (germline): SGHTA, FQGTGA. Generated by immunoSEQ multiplex PCR, the TCRdb table keeps only in-frame clones and is missing some. This table holds some 300,000 clones, under 90% found once. The data belong to a study of blood T cell repertoires in COVID-19. The source of this sequence is a woman aged 25 to 39 who had recovered from COVID-19. Sample: PBMCs or T cells enriched from blood (not recorded which). The chain recombines TRBV7-3 with TRBJ2-3; TRBD2 is a possible D gene (6 bases). In nucleotides, the CDR3 is TGTGCCAGCAGCTGGGGGGAGCACCCAGATACGCAGTATTTT. Translation: CASSWGEHPDTQYF.